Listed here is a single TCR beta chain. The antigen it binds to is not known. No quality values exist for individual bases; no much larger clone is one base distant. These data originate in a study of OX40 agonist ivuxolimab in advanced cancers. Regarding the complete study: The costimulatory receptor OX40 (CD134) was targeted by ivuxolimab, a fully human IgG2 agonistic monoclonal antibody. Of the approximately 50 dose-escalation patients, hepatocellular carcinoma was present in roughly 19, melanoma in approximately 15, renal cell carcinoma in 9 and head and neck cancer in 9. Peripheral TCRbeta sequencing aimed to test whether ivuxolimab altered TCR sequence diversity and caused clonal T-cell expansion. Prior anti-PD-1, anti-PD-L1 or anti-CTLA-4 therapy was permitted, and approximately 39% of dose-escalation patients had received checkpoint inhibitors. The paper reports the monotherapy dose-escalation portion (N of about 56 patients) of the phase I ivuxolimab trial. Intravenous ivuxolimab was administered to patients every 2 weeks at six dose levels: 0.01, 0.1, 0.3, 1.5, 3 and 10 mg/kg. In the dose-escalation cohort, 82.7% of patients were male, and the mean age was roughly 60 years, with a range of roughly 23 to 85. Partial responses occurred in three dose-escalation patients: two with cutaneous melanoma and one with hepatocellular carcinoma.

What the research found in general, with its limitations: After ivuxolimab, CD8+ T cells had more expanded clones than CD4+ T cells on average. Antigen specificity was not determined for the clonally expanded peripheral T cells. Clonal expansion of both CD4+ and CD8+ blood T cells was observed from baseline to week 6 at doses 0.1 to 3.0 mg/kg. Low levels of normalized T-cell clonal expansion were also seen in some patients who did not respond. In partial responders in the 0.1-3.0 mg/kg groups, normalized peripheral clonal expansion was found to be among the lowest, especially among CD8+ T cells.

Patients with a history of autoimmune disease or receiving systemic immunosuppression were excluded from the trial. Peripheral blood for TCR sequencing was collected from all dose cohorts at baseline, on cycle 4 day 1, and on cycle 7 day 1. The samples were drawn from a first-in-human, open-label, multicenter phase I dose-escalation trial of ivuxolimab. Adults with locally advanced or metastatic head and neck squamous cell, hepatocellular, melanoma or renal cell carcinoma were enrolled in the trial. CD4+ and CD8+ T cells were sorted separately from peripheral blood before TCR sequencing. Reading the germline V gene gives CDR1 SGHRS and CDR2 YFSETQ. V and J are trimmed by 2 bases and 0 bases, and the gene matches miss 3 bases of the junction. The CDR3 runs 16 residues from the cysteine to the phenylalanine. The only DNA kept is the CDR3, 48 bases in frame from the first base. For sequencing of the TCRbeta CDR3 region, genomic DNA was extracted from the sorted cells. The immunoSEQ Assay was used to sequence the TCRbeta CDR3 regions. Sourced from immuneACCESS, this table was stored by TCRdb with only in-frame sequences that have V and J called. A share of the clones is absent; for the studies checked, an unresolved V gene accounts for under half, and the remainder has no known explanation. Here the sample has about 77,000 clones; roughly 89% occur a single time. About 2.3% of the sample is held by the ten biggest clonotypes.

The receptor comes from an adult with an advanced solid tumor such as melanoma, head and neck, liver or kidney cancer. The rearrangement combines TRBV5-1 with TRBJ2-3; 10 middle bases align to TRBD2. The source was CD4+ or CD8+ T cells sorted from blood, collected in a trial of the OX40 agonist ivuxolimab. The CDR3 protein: CASSFLAGDSTDTQYF. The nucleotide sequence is TGCGCCAGCAGCTTTCTAGCGGGGGATAGCACAGATACGCAGTATTTT.